This TCR beta chain was retrieved from a study of blood T cell repertoires in COVID-19. Trimming took 0 bases from V and 1 from J; bases not matched to a gene: 4. Germline V lookup: CDR1 MNHEY, CDR2 SVGAGI. This CDR3 is 16 amino acids long. Generated by immunoSEQ multiplex PCR, the TCRdb table keeps only in-frame clones and is missing some. The sample contains some 300,000 clones, over 75% of which appear only once. The table lists this clone with a few counts. The TCR sequence derives from a woman aged 30 to 39 who had recovered from COVID-19. The chain has TRBV6-5 and TRBJ1-1; TRBD1 matches 8 bases. What was sequenced was PBMCs or T cells enriched from blood (not recorded which). CDR3 residues: CASSYSTGAKNTEAFF. In DNA, the CDR3 is TGTGCCAGCAGTTACTCGACAGGGGCCAAGAACACTGAAGCTTTCTTT.